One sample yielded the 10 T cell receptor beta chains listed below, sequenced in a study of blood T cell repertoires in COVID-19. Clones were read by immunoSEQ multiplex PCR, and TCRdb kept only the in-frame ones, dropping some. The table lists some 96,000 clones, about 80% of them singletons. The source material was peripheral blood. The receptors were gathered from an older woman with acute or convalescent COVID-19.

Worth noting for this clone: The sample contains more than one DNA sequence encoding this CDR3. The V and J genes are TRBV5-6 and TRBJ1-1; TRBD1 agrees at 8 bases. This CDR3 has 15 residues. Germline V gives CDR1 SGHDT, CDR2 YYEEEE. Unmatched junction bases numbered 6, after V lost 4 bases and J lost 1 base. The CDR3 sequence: CASSPGTGRNTEAFF. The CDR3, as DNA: TGTGCCAGCAGCCCCGGGACAGGAAGGAACACTGAAGCTTTCTTT. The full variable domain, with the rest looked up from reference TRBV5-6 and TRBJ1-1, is DAGVTQSPTHLIKTRGQQVTLRCSPKSGHDTVSWYQQALGQGPQFIFQYYEEEERQRGNFPDRFSGHQFPNYSSELNVNALLLGDSALYLCASSPGTGRNTEAFFGQGTRLTVV.

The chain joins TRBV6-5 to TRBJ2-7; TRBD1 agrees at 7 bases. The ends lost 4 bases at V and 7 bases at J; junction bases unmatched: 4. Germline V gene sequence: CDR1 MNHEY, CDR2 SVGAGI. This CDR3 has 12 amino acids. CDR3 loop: CASSSEQGEQYV. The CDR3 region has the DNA TGTGCCAGCAGTTCGGAACAGGGGGAGCAGTACGTC.

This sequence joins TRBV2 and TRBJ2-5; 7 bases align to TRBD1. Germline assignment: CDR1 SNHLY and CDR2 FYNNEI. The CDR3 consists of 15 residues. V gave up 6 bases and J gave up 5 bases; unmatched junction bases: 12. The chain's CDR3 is CASSAPGQGDETQYF. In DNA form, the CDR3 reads TGTGCCAGCAGCGCCCCTGGGCAGGGGGACGAGACCCAGTACTTC.

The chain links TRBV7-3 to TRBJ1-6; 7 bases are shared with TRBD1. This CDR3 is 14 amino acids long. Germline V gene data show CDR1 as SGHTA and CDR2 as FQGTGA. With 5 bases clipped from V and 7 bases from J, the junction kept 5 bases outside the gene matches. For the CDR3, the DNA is TGTGCCAGCAGCGCCGGGACAGAGAATTCACCCCTCCACTTT. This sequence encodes CASSAGTENSPLHF. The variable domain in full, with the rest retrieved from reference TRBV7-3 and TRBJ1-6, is GAGVSQTPSNKVTEKGKYVELRCDPISGHTALYWYRQSLGQGPEFLIYFQGTGAADDSGLPNDRFFAVRPEGSVSTLKIQRTERGDSAVYLCASSAGTENSPLHFGNGTRLTVT.

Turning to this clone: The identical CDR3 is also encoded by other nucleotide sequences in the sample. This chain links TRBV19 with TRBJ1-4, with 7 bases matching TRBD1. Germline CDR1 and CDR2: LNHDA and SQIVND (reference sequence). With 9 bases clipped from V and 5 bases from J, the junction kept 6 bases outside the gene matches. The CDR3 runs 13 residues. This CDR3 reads CASTGTVNEKLFF. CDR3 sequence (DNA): TGTGCCAGCACCGGGACAGTCAATGAAAAACTGTTTTTT.

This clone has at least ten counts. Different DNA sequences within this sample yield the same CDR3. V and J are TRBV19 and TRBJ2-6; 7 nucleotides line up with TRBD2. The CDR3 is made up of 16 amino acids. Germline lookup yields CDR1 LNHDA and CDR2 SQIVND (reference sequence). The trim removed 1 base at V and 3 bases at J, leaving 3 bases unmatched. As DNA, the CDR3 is TGTGCCAGTAGTATAGGGGGGGGTTATGGGGCCAACGTCCTGACTTTC. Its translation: CASSIGGGYGANVLTF. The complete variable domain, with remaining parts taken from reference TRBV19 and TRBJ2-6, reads DGGITQSPKYLFRKEGQNVTLSCEQNLNHDAMYWYRQDPGQGLRLIYYSQIVNDFQKGDIAEGYSVSREKKESFPLTVTSAQKNPTAFYLCASSIGGGYGANVLTFGAGSRLTVL.

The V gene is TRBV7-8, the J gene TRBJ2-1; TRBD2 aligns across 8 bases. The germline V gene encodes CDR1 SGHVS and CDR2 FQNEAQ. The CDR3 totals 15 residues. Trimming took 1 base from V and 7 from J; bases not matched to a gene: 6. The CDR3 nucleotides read TGTGCCAGCAGCTTAGTCACGGGGGGGGGAAATGAGCAGTTCTTC. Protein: CASSLVTGGGNEQFF.

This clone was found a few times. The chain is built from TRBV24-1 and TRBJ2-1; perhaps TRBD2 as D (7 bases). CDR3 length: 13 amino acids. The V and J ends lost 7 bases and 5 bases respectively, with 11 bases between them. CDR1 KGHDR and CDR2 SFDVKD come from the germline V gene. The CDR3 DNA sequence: TGTGCCACCAGAGGAGGGGGGGACAATGAGCAGTTCTTC. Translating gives CATRGGGDNEQFF.

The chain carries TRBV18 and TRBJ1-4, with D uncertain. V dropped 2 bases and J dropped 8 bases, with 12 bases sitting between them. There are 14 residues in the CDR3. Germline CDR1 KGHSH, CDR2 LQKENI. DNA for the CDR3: TGTGCCAGCTCACCATCCGGGAGAAGGGAAAAACTGTTTTTT. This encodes CASSPSGRREKLFF.

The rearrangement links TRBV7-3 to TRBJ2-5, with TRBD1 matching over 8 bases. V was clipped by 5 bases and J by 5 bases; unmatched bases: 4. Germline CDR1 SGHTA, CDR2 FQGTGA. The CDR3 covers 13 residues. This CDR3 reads CASSDRQGETQYF. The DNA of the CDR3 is TGTGCCAGCAGCGACCGACAGGGGGAGACCCAGTACTTC.